The TCR beta chain under discussion was sequenced for a study of blood T cell repertoires in COVID-19. Turning to the study itself: Italy, Spain and the United States were the sources of the convalescent and acute COVID-19 samples. Nucleic acid was either cDNA or gDNA, and it came from T cells, B-cell-depleted T cells, or PBMCs.

The CDR3 is made up of 17 amino acids. Germline trimming cut 5 bases from V and 6 bases from J; bases unmatched to any gene: 12. Germline V gives CDR1 SEHNR, CDR2 FQNEAQ (reference sequence). Per the authors' pipeline: Nucleated cell number was recorded as an estimate derived from reference gene primer amplification. Generated by immunoSEQ multiplex PCR, the TCRdb table keeps only in-frame clones and is missing some. V, J and clone size reflect that table, while D and trimming were determined from the DNA. The data contain roughly 99,000 clones, less than 90% of them seen just once; the ten biggest clones take up over 4%.

The genes are TRBV7-9 and TRBJ2-3; 12 nucleotides agree with TRBD2. The sequencing sample was made of peripheral blood. The sequence was collected from a human donor in a cohort sampled during active COVID-19. CDR3 in amino acids: CASSQERLAGVLDTQYF. The CDR3 DNA is TGTGCCAGCAGCCAAGAGAGACTAGCGGGAGTCCTGGATACGCAGTATTTT.